The rows below give T cell receptor beta chains drawn from one sample of a study of blood T cell repertoires in COVID-19. Some clones are missing from TCRdb's copy, which holds only in-frame ones; the method was immunoSEQ multiplex PCR. The data contain nearly 35,000 clones, around 85% of them singletons. The sequenced sample was peripheral blood. The receptors were sampled from a human donor with acute or convalescent COVID-19. The donor label of this sample is uncertain. CDR3s include the opening cysteine and the closing phenylalanine or tryptophan. D genes are given only for firm matches. Size is stated for part of the rows, as once, few or many counts, or as a class when the clone is expanded.

clone size: NA
D gene: NA
J gene: TRBJ2-1
V gene: TRBV7-2
CDR3 DNA: TGTGCCAGCAGCCCGCGTCAGGTGCAGCACAATGAGCAGTTCTTC
CDR3 protein: CASSPRQVQHNEQFF

clone size: NA
D gene: NA
J gene: TRBJ1-4
V gene: TRBV5-4
CDR3 DNA: TGTGCCAGCAGCTTTCGGGGGGAAAATGAAAAACTGTTTTTT
CDR3 protein: CASSFRGENEKLFF

clone size: NA
D gene: TRBD1
J gene: TRBJ2-2
V gene: TRBV7-9
CDR3 DNA: TGTGCCTTGGACAGGGCCACCGGGGAGCTGTTTTTT
CDR3 protein: CALDRATGELFF

clone size: NA
D gene: TRBD1
J gene: TRBJ2-2
V gene: TRBV28
CDR3 DNA: TGTGCCAGCAGTCTCGACAGGGGGCGGTCCGGGGAGCTGTTTTTT
CDR3 protein: CASSLDRGRSGELFF

clone size: NA
D gene: NA
J gene: TRBJ1-2
V gene: TRBV11-2
CDR3 DNA: TGTGCCAGCAGCTCGGACAGCCTCTATGGCTACACCTTC
CDR3 protein: CASSSDSLYGYTF

clone size: NA
D gene: TRBD1
J gene: TRBJ1-2
V gene: TRBV7-9
CDR3 DNA: TGTGCCAGCAGCCAAGACAGGGGGCTCTATGGCTACACCTTC
CDR3 protein: CASSQDRGLYGYTF

clone size: few
D gene: NA
J gene: TRBJ1-3
V gene: TRBV5-1
CDR3 DNA: TGCGCCAGCAGCCCAGGCGGGACTGGTGGAAACACCATATATTTT
CDR3 protein: CASSPGGTGGNTIYF

clone size: NA
D gene: TRBD1
J gene: TRBJ2-7
V gene: TRBV7-2
CDR3 DNA: TGTGCCAGCAGCCTACGGGACAGGGGCGAGCAGTACTTC
CDR3 protein: CASSLRDRGEQYF

clone size: NA
D gene: NA
J gene: TRBJ2-6
V gene: TRBV11-2
CDR3 DNA: TGTGCCAGCAGCTTACTTGCTGGGGCCAACGTCCTGACTTTC
CDR3 protein: CASSLLAGANVLTF

clone size: NA
D gene: TRBD1
J gene: TRBJ1-2
V gene: TRBV18
CDR3 DNA: TGTGCCAGCTCACCCTGGACAGGGGCAAGGGATGGCTACACCTTC
CDR3 protein: CASSPWTGARDGYTF

clone size: NA
D gene: NA
J gene: TRBJ2-1
V gene: TRBV5-5
CDR3 DNA: TGTGCCAGCAGAAGGAACGGGGACAAATACAATGAGCAGTTCTTC
CDR3 protein: CASRRNGDKYNEQFF

clone size: NA
D gene: NA
J gene: TRBJ1-2
V gene: TRBV7-9
CDR3 DNA: TGTGCCAGCAGCTTAGGGGGGGACCCCACCTACTATGGCTACACCTTC
CDR3 protein: CASSLGGDPTYYGYTF

clone size: NA
D gene: TRBD2
J gene: TRBJ2-1
V gene: TRBV13
CDR3 DNA: TGTGCCAGCAGCTCTCGCGGACTAGCGGGATATGAGCAGTTCTTC
CDR3 protein: CASSSRGLAGYEQFF

clone size: NA
D gene: NA
J gene: TRBJ1-4
V gene: TRBV2
CDR3 DNA: TGTGCCAGCAGTGCACTTGACAGGCAGGCTGAAAAACTGTTTTTT
CDR3 protein: CASSALDRQAEKLFF

clone size: once
D gene: NA
J gene: TRBJ2-7
V gene: TRBV27
CDR3 DNA: TGTGCCAGCAGTTTGAAACAGGGCTACGAGCAGTACTTC
CDR3 protein: CASSLKQGYEQYF

clone size: NA
D gene: NA
J gene: TRBJ1-5
V gene: TRBV23-1
CDR3 DNA: TGCGCCAGCAGTCAATCCCGCGGGGGGATGACCAACAATCAGCCCCAGCATTTT
CDR3 protein: CASSQSRGGMTNNQPQHF

clone size: NA
D gene: NA
J gene: TRBJ2-7
V gene: TRBV5-4
CDR3 DNA: TGTGCCAGCAGCTCGACAGGAGGTTCCTACGAGCAGTACTTC
CDR3 protein: CASSSTGGSYEQYF

clone size: few
D gene: NA
J gene: TRBJ1-2
V gene: TRBV6-2/TRBV6-3
CDR3 DNA: TGTGCCAGCAGTTACCGGAGTGGAGGCAGGGGTAGGGGCTACACCTTC
CDR3 protein: CASSYRSGGRGRGYTF

clone size: NA
D gene: NA
J gene: TRBJ1-1
V gene: TRBV7-9
CDR3 DNA: TGTGCCAGCAGCTTAACGAGCGGGGCGACTTTCTTT
CDR3 protein: CASSLTSGATFF

clone size: NA
D gene: TRBD2
J gene: TRBJ2-2
V gene: TRBV7-9
CDR3 DNA: TGTGCCAGCAGCTTAGCCAGCGGGAGTTATGGCGGGGAGCTGTTTTTT
CDR3 protein: CASSLASGSYGGELFF

clone size: NA
D gene: NA
J gene: TRBJ1-1
V gene: TRBV7-2
CDR3 DNA: TGTGCCAGCAGCTCACGGTTGAACACTGAAGCTTTCTTT
CDR3 protein: CASSSRLNTEAFF

clone size: once
D gene: NA
J gene: TRBJ1-1
V gene: TRBV11-2
CDR3 DNA: TGTGCCAGCAGCTTAGGGGCCCGTGGCGCTGAAGCTTTCTTT
CDR3 protein: CASSLGARGAEAFF

clone size: once
D gene: TRBD1
J gene: TRBJ2-5
V gene: TRBV5-1
CDR3 DNA: TGCGCCAGCAGCGGGCCCGGGACAGGGGGCGGGCGAACCCAGTACTTC
CDR3 protein: CASSGPGTGGGRTQYF

clone size: NA
D gene: TRBD2
J gene: TRBJ2-3
V gene: TRBV19
CDR3 DNA: TGTGCCAGTAGTCGAACTTCCAGGACTAGCGGGAGCGCAGATACGCAGTATTTT
CDR3 protein: CASSRTSRTSGSADTQYF

clone size: NA
D gene: NA
J gene: TRBJ1-2
V gene: TRBV2
CDR3 DNA: TGTGCCAGCAGTGAAGACACAGAATACTATGGCTACACCTTC
CDR3 protein: CASSEDTEYYGYTF

clone size: NA
D gene: NA
J gene: TRBJ1-1
V gene: TRBV12-5
CDR3 DNA: TGTGCTAGTGGTTTGGTACGGGATGAAGCTTTCTTT
CDR3 protein: CASGLVRDEAFF

clone size: NA
D gene: NA
J gene: TRBJ2-1
V gene: TRBV24-1
CDR3 DNA: TGTGCCACCAGTGATTCCCAGGGTTATCCAGACAATGAGCAGTTCTTC
CDR3 protein: CATSDSQGYPDNEQFF

clone size: NA
D gene: NA
J gene: TRBJ1-2
V gene: TRBV9
CDR3 DNA: TGTGCCAGCAGCCCATCAGGGAACTATGGCTACACCTTC
CDR3 protein: CASSPSGNYGYTF

clone size: once
D gene: TRBD1
J gene: TRBJ2-1
V gene: TRBV19
CDR3 DNA: TGTGCCAGTACCACGGGACAGATTCTAGGGGAGCAGTTCTTC
CDR3 protein: CASTTGQILGEQFF

clone size: NA
D gene: NA
J gene: TRBJ2-7
V gene: TRBV30
CDR3 DNA: TGTGCCTGGAGTGGGGGAGGAACCCGGTGGAAGGAGCAGTACTTC
CDR3 protein: CAWSGGGTRWKEQYF

clone size: NA
D gene: NA
J gene: TRBJ1-1
V gene: TRBV27
CDR3 DNA: TGTGCCAGCAGTTTATCGAGCGAGGGAACGACAGAAGCTTTCTTT
CDR3 protein: CASSLSSEGTTEAFF

clone size: NA
D gene: NA
J gene: TRBJ1-1
V gene: TRBV19
CDR3 DNA: TGTGCCAGTAGTATTCCAGGGGACACTGAAGCTTTCTTT
CDR3 protein: CASSIPGDTEAFF

clone size: NA
D gene: TRBD1
J gene: TRBJ2-5
V gene: TRBV7-2
CDR3 DNA: TGTGCCAGCAGCTTAGGTTGGACAGGGGTCCAAGAGACCCAGTACTTC
CDR3 protein: CASSLGWTGVQETQYF

clone size: NA
D gene: NA
J gene: TRBJ1-2
V gene: TRBV11-3
CDR3 DNA: TGTGCCAGCAGCTCGGCGGTTGGCTACACCTTC
CDR3 protein: CASSSAVGYTF

clone size: NA
D gene: TRBD1
J gene: TRBJ2-1
V gene: TRBV24-1
CDR3 DNA: TGTGCCACCAGCCAGTCAGGGGGCGATGAGCAGTTCTTC
CDR3 protein: CATSQSGGDEQFF

clone size: NA
D gene: NA
J gene: TRBJ1-1
V gene: TRBV4-3
CDR3 DNA: TGCGCCAGCAGCCAAGATCGGAGCGGACCCGAAGCTTTCTTT
CDR3 protein: CASSQDRSGPEAFF

clone size: NA
D gene: NA
J gene: TRBJ1-4
V gene: TRBV24-1
CDR3 DNA: TGTGCCACCAGCTCAGGGGTGGGTGAAAAACTGTTTTTT
CDR3 protein: CATSSGVGEKLFF

clone size: NA
D gene: NA
J gene: TRBJ1-1
V gene: TRBV11-2
CDR3 DNA: TGTGCCAGCAGGTTCAGTTTTGGGGGCGCAGGGCAAAGAGCTTTCTTT
CDR3 protein: CASRFSFGGAGQRAFF

clone size: NA
D gene: NA
J gene: TRBJ2-3
V gene: TRBV9
CDR3 DNA: TGTGCCAGCAGCTTGCGGGGAACTAGCACAGATACGCAGTATTTT
CDR3 protein: CASSLRGTSTDTQYF

clone size: NA
D gene: TRBD1
J gene: TRBJ1-2
V gene: TRBV19
CDR3 DNA: TGTGCCAGTAGATCTTGGACAGGCGTCGGCTACACCTTC
CDR3 protein: CASRSWTGVGYTF